One sample yielded the 13 T cell receptor beta chains listed below, sequenced in a study of T cells in Graves' hyperthyroidism and ophthalmopathy (dated by TCRdb to the late 2010s). Library method: multiplex PCR. The listed sequencing device is Illumina HiSeq 2000. Amplification of TCR beta CDR3 regions was carried out from RNA transcripts. For the first round of RT-PCR on the TCR CDR3, the HTBI primer set was used together with the Qiagen OneStep RT-PCR kit. Starting from the raw public reads, TCRdb applied fastp trimming at Q25, assembled clones with MiXCR and retained in-frame beta chains. Identical CDR3 protein sequences are pooled into one entry, listed with their most common genes and DNA. Within this sample are 300,000 to 450,000 distinct CDR3 sequences, with 13% to 15% of them counted one time only. The ten largest make up about 18% of the sample. Sequencing input: blood. The receptors come from a woman in her thirties with Graves' ophthalmopathy.

This clonotype was seen many times. The chain uses TRBV7-8 and TRBJ1-2, with D possibly being TRBD1 (5 bases). The germline gives CDR1 SGHVS, CDR2 FQNEAQ. Trimming shortened V by 6 bases and J by 2 bases, and 13 bases separated the two germline ends. The CDR3 has 14 residues. CDR3 DNA sequence: TGTGCCAGCAGTGCGGGGCAGCTCAACTATGGCTACACCTTC. It codes for CASSAGQLNYGYTF.

This clonotype occurred many times. The chain links TRBV3-1 to TRBJ2-1, with 9 bases that match TRBD2. This CDR3 is built from 15 residues. Germline loops: CDR1 LGHDT, CDR2 YNNKEL (reference sequence). J lost 8 bases, V lost 1 base, and 6 bases had no gene match. The CDR3 nucleotides are TGTGCCAGCAGCCAAGTCGCGGGGGGGCCGTATGAGCAGTTCTTC. Protein product: CASSQVAGGPYEQFF.

This clonotype was seen a few times. A much larger clone lies one base from this, so it may be a read error. Here the CDR3 omits its conserved ending phenylalanine or tryptophan, so a read error is the likely source. The CDR3 is CASSYSFRQGSTEAFS. CDR3 nucleotides: TGTGCCAGCAGCTACAGTTTTAGACAGGGAAGTACTGAAGCTTTCTCT. The V call is TRBV2, the J call TRBJ1-1, with 7 bases fitting TRBD1. Germline V CDR1 and CDR2: SNHLY, FYNNEI. There are 16 residues in the CDR3. V dropped 6 bases and J dropped 5; count of bases not matched to a gene: 15.

This clonotype showed up just a few times. J is TRBJ2-3 and V is TRBV6-1; possibly TRBD1 for D (6 bases). Trimming stripped 7 bases from V and 1 base from J, with 18 bases between. Germline CDR1 MNHNS, CDR2 SASEGT. The CDR3 contains 16 residues. As DNA, the CDR3 is TGTGCCAGCAAGTCCGGGAACAGGGATCGCACAGATACGCAGTATTTT. Translated: CASKSGNRDRTDTQYF.

A word on this clonotype: A junction end diverges from the germline sequence, so it may reflect a read error. The chain employs TRBV5-1 and TRBJ2-5, with 7 bases that match TRBD1. Germline loops: CDR1 SGHRS, CDR2 YFSETQ. The CDR3 length is 14 residues. CDR3 sequence: CASSSDRMGETQYF. The DNA for the CDR3 is TGTGCCAGCAGCTCGGACAGGATGGGGGAGACCCAGTACTTC.

This clonotype showed up many times. V is TRBV2 and J is TRBJ2-3; D gene unclear. CDR3 length equals 14 residues. Germline V gene data show CDR1 as SNHLY and CDR2 as FYNNEI. V gave up 2 bases and J gave up 0 bases, with 6 bases separating them. The CDR3: CASSEWQSTDTQYF. CDR3 DNA sequence: TGTGCCAGCAGTGAATGGCAGAGCACAGATACGCAGTATTTT.

This clonotype was counted a few times. The V and J genes are TRBV5-5 and TRBJ1-4; weak D call: TRBD1 (6 bases). CDR1 and CDR2 (germline): SGHKS, YYEKEE (reference sequence). Trimming removed 0 bases at V and 4 bases at J, with 13 bases between. This CDR3 region has 16 residues. The CDR3 region has the DNA TGTGCCAGCAGCTTGGGGACAGCGGATAATAATGAAAAACTGTTTTTT. It encodes CASSLGTADNNEKLFF.

This clonotype was seen repeatedly, ten times or more. The chain joins TRBV12-3 or TRBV12-4 to TRBJ2-7; 13 bases are a match to TRBD2. The CDR3 sequence is 16 residues long. V lost 6 bases and J lost 0; bases outside the gene matches: 5. The CDR3 region is CASSGTSGALSYEQYF. The CDR3 DNA follows: TGTGCCAGCAGCGGGACTAGCGGGGCGCTCTCCTACGAGCAGTACTTC.

This clonotype was seen ten or more times. This chain links TRBV18 with TRBJ2-3; 10 nucleotides agree with TRBD2. CDR1 is KGHSH, CDR2 LQKENI, per germline. V gave up 0 bases and J gave up 3 bases; unmatched junction bases: 3. The CDR3 is made up of 16 amino acids. The CDR3 protein is CASSPPAGGFTDTQYF. In DNA, the CDR3 is TGTGCCAGCTCACCACCAGCGGGGGGGTTTACAGATACGCAGTATTTT. The variable domain in full, completed from reference TRBV18 and TRBJ2-3, reads NAGVMQNPRHLVRRRGQEARLRCSPMKGHSHVYWYRQLPEEGLKFMVYLQKENIIDESGMPKERFSAEFPKEGPSILRIQQVVRGDSAAYFCASSPPAGGFTDTQYFGPGTRLTVL.

The chain carries TRBV5-8 and TRBJ2-3; 9 bases match TRBD1. J was trimmed by 9 bases and V by 2 bases; bases with no gene match: 13. Germline-derived CDR1 and CDR2 are SGHTS and YDEGEE. The CDR3 contains 16 residues. CDR3 nucleotide sequence: TGTGCCAGCAGCTTCGGACAGGGGTCAGGCTTATCCACGCAGTATTTT. Amino acid sequence: CASSFGQGSGLSTQYF. The entire variable domain, with the rest obtained from reference TRBV5-8 and TRBJ2-3, is as follows: EAGVTQSPTHLIKTRGQQATLRCSPISGHTSVYWYQQALGLGLQFLLWYDEGEERNRGNFPPRFSGRQFPNYSSELNVNALELEDSALYLCASSFGQGSGLSTQYFGPGTRLTVL.

This clonotype was counted only a few times. For the CDR3, the DNA is TGTGCCAGCGTCGGCAGGGTGATTGAAAAACTGTTTTTT. It translates to CASVGRVIEKLFF. The chain carries TRBV6-1 and TRBJ1-4; D possibly corresponds to TRBD1 (5 bases). The CDR3 sequence is 13 residues long. V was shortened by 8 bases and J by 7 bases, with 14 bases between the two germline ends. The V gene's germline CDR1 is MNHNS and CDR2 SASEGT.

This clonotype was counted a few times. Mismatch with germline at one junction end may stem from a read error. The chain carries TRBV10-3 and TRBJ2-1; TRBD2 aligns across 12 bases. This CDR3 contains 16 residues. Germline CDR1 is ENHRY and CDR2 is SYGVKD. CDR3 loop: CAISKSTSGGSNEQLF. The CDR3, as DNA: TGTGCCATCAGTAAAAGTACTAGCGGGGGGTCGAATGAGCAGCTCTTC.

In its sample, this clonotype was seen many times. CDR3 nucleotide sequence: TGTGCCAGTAGTAACCCGACAGGGGACCCTTTCTACGAGCAGTACTTC. It codes for CASSNPTGDPFYEQYF. This chain uses TRBV19 with TRBJ2-7, with 8 nucleotides matching TRBD1. The CDR3 contains 16 residues. Germline values: CDR1 LNHDA, CDR2 SQIVND (reference sequence). The J segment lost 3 bases and the V segment lost 4 bases, leaving 11 bases of the junction unmatched.